This T cell receptor (beta chain) was retrieved from a study of blood T cell repertoires in COVID-19. Study-wide context: The study drew acute and convalescent COVID-19 samples from the United States, Italy and Spain. In each case, the material was cDNA or gDNA derived from T cells, B-cell-depleted T cells, or PBMCs.

V lost 1 base to trimming and J lost 9 bases; unmatched junction nucleotides: 2. This CDR3 region has 13 residues. The V gene's germline CDR1 is SGHDN and CDR2 FVKESK. Profiled with immunoSEQ multiplex PCR; TCRdb holds only in-frame clones, not every one. The table has some 300,000 clones, around 86% seen once. The origin of this receptor is a man between 65 and 85 years old with acute or convalescent COVID-19. Sequenced sample: peripheral blood. The chain combines TRBV14 with TRBJ2-1; 8 nucleotides align to TRBD2. CDR3 in DNA: TGTGCCAGCAGCCAAGGGAGCGGGAGTGAGCAGTTCTTC. Encoded protein: CASSQGSGSEQFF.